Shown below are 25 T cell receptor beta chains from a single sample sequenced in a study of shared clonotypes between healthy human individuals. Naive CD8 isolation took CD45RO-negative cells positively selected for CCR7 and excluded terminally differentiated effector memory CD45RA+ cells. This table comes from immunoSEQ multiplex PCR, and its TCRdb copy is limited to in-frame clones, with some not included. The sample contains over 2 million clones, about 95% of which appear only once. The sequenced sample consisted of naive CD8+ T cells sorted from blood. All receptors come from a man between 18 and 35 years old in good health.

The V and J genes are TRBV5-4 and TRBJ1-2; D call uncertain. Deletions cut 0 bases from V and 0 bases from J, with 6 bases between. CDR1 is SGHNT and CDR2 is YYREEE in the germline V gene (reference sequence). The CDR3 spans 14 residues. CDR3 nucleotides: TGTGCCAGCAGCTTGGAAGAGTCTAACTATGGCTACACCTTC. This gives the protein CASSLEESNYGYTF.

This rearrangement joins TRBV5-6 to TRBJ2-2; the D gene is possibly TRBD2 (5 bases). Germline assignment: CDR1 SGHDT and CDR2 YYEEEE. The V end lost 6 bases, the J end lost 7 bases, and 7 bases lay between the germline ends. This CDR3 has 11 residues. Here the CDR3 reads CASNRGGELFF. For the CDR3, the DNA is TGTGCCAGCAACCGGGGCGGGGAGCTGTTTTTT.

The chain joins TRBV28 to TRBJ2-7; tentatively, D is TRBD2 (5 bases). The germline V and J ends were trimmed by 3 bases and 0 bases, with 9 bases remaining between them. Germline loops: CDR1 MDHEN, CDR2 SYDVKM. CDR3 length equals 14 residues. CDR3 amino acids: CASSLDGVSYEQYF. CDR3 DNA: TGTGCCAGCAGTTTGGACGGGGTCTCCTACGAGCAGTACTTC. Full variable domain (remainder filled in from reference TRBV28 and TRBJ2-7): DVKVTQSSRYLVKRTGEKVFLECVQDMDHENMFWYRQDPGLGLRLIYFSYDVKMKEKGDIPEGYSVSREKKERFSLILESASTNQTSMYLCASSLDGVSYEQYFGPGTRLTVT.

The chain has TRBV7-8 and TRBJ1-6; no firm D call. CDR1 and CDR2 (germline): SGHVS, FQNEAQ. Between the trimmed V and J ends, which lost 1 base and 3 bases, there was a span of 16 bases. CDR3 length: 18 amino acids. For the CDR3, the DNA is TGTGCCAGCAGCTTAGGTCACAGCGGGCAGCACTATAATTCACCCCTCCACTTT. The encoded protein is CASSLGHSGQHYNSPLHF.

V gene TRBV27 combines with J gene TRBJ2-2, with 9 bases fitting TRBD1. Germline CDR1 and CDR2: MNHEY and SMNVEV (reference sequence). V dropped 2 bases and J dropped 4; count of bases not matched to a gene: 5. This CDR3 contains 16 residues. CDR3 DNA: TGTGCCAGCAGTTTAACAGGGGGCATTGGCACCGGGGAGCTGTTTTTT. Translating gives CASSLTGGIGTGELFF.

This chain links TRBV5-4 with TRBJ2-7, with D unclear. This CDR3 is built from 14 residues. The germline V and J ends were trimmed by 4 bases and 5 bases, with 16 bases remaining between them. CDR1 and CDR2 (germline): SGHNT, YYREEE (reference sequence). The CDR3 loop reads CASSGSVGPNEQYF. CDR3 coding DNA: TGTGCCAGCAGCGGCAGTGTGGGTCCGAACGAGCAGTACTTC.

V and J are TRBV28 and TRBJ2-1, with 13 bases lining up with TRBD2. CDR1 is MDHEN and CDR2 is SYDVKM in the germline V gene. V lost 3 bases and J lost 7; bases outside the gene matches: 6. The CDR3 length is 16 residues. CDR3 nucleotides: TGTGCCAGCAGTTTCCTCTGGACTAGCGGGGGTAATGAGCAGTTCTTC. Its translation is CASSFLWTSGGNEQFF.

The V call is TRBV10-2, the J call TRBJ1-2; the match to TRBD1 covers 7 bases. Germline V gene lookup returns CDR1 WSHSY and CDR2 SAAADI. CDR3 size: 13 residues. The V gene end was trimmed by 5 bases and the J gene end by 4 bases; junction bases not matched to a gene: 4. CDR3: CASSPGGSYGYTF. The CDR3 coding sequence is TGCGCCAGCAGTCCAGGGGGGTCCTATGGCTACACCTTC.

The chain combines TRBV6-5 with TRBJ2-7, with 7 positions matching TRBD1. Germline CDR1 and CDR2: MNHEY and SVGAGI. This CDR3 contains 14 residues. The V and J ends lost 9 bases and 2 bases, in that order; junction bases with no gene match: 10. The CDR3 coding sequence is TGTGCCAGACTACGGACAGGCGAAACCTACGAGCAGTACTTC. It yields the protein CARLRTGETYEQYF.

In this sample, this clone turned up a few times. J is TRBJ2-3 and V is TRBV9, with a tentative D call TRBD2 (6 bases). Germline V gene lookup returns CDR1 SGDLS and CDR2 YYNGEE. This CDR3 is built from 13 residues. Trimming stripped 3 bases from V and 2 bases from J, with 7 bases between. CDR3 protein: CASSGGDTDTQYF. Written as DNA, the CDR3 is TGTGCCAGCAGCGGCGGGGACACAGATACGCAGTATTTT. Filled out from reference TRBV9 and TRBJ2-3, the complete variable domain reads DSGVTQTPKHLITATGQRVTLRCSPRSGDLSVYWYQQSLDQGLQFLIQYYNGEERAKGNILERFSAQQFPDLHSELNLSSLELGDSALYFCASSGGDTDTQYFGPGTRLTVL.

This sequence joins TRBV6-5 and TRBJ2-1, with D uncertain. Deletions cut 5 bases from V and 0 bases from J, with 11 bases between. This CDR3 has 15 amino acids. Germline-derived CDR1 and CDR2 are MNHEY and SVGAGI. The CDR3 nucleotides are TGTGCCAGCAGTACCACAAAAATCTCCTACAATGAGCAGTTCTTC. Translating it yields CASSTTKISYNEQFF.

Comment on this clone: The sample contains more than one DNA sequence encoding this CDR3. This sequence joins TRBV5-6 and TRBJ2-7, with 9 bases fitting TRBD2. Germline CDR1 is SGHDT and CDR2 is YYEEEE. This CDR3 has 14 residues. Losses at the gene ends were 2 bases for V and 3 bases for J; bases not matched to a gene: 3. The CDR3 nucleotides read TGTGCCAGCAGCTTAGGACTAGCGCTCTACGAGCAGTACTTC. This encodes CASSLGLALYEQYF.

V and J are TRBV29-1 and TRBJ1-1; a possible D gene is TRBD1 (6 bases). The CDR3 spans 13 residues. Germline V gene lookup returns CDR1 SQVTM and CDR2 ANQGSEA. The CDR3 region is CSATTGLDTEAFF. CDR3 nucleotides: TGCAGTGCCACAACAGGGTTAGACACTGAAGCTTTCTTT.

CDR3 coding DNA: TGTGCCAGCAGAGCGACAGGGGAAGAGACCCAGTACTTC. Residues: CASRATGEETQYF. This rearrangement joins TRBV6-5 to TRBJ2-5; the match to TRBD1 covers 8 bases. The CDR3 runs 13 residues. Germline trimming cut 6 bases from V and 3 bases from J; bases unmatched to any gene: 3. Looked up from germline, CDR1 is MNHEY and CDR2 is SVGAGI.

V and J are TRBV25-1 and TRBJ2-3; D unresolved. Germline V lookup: CDR1 MGHDK, CDR2 SYGVNS. This CDR3 comprises 15 residues. V lost 0 bases, J lost 5 bases, and 12 bases lay in between. The CDR3 is CASSEYTGPQDTQYF. CDR3 coding DNA: TGTGCCAGCAGTGAATACACCGGTCCCCAAGATACGCAGTATTTT.

Concerning this clone itself: The same CDR3 can be traced to other DNA sequences in this sample. V gene TRBV27 combines with J gene TRBJ1-1; TRBD1 matches at 7 bases. In germline, CDR1 is MNHEY, CDR2 SMNVEV (reference sequence). The V and J ends lost 6 bases and 2 bases, in that order; junction bases with no gene match: 6. This CDR3 region has 14 residues. In nucleotides, the CDR3 is TGTGCCAGCAGCTCGGGAGGGGGCAACACTGAAGCTTTCTTT. Protein: CASSSGGGNTEAFF.

The rearrangement links TRBV4-3 to TRBJ2-1; 9 nucleotides match TRBD2. The CDR3 loop spans 14 amino acids. Germline assignment: CDR1 LGHNA and CDR2 YSLEER. After removal of 1 base from V and 9 bases from J, the junction contained 4 bases not matched to a gene. As DNA, the CDR3 is TGCGCCAGCAGCCAAGGGGTAGCGGGGGCTGAGCAGTTCTTC. Translated: CASSQGVAGAEQFF.

The chain employs TRBV5-5 and TRBJ2-7, with 13 bases matching TRBD2. Germline V gene data show CDR1 as SGHKS and CDR2 as YYEKEE (reference sequence). The CDR3 totals 15 residues. With V trimmed by 1 base and J by 4 bases, 2 bases remained unmatched. The CDR3 DNA reads TGTGCCAGCAGCTTGAGACTAGCGGGAGGTTACGAGCAGTACTTC. The encoded protein is CASSLRLAGGYEQYF.

This clone was seen a single time. The sample carries other DNA sequences with the same CDR3. This chain connects TRBV6-5 to TRBJ2-7, with TRBD2 matching over 7 bases. The junction had 5 bases not matched to a gene; V was cut back by 0 bases and J by 3 bases. The germline V gene encodes CDR1 MNHEY and CDR2 SVGAGI. CDR3 length: 15 amino acids. The CDR3 DNA reads TGTGCCAGCAGTTACTCCGGAGGGGAGGGCTACGAGCAGTACTTC. It translates to CASSYSGGEGYEQYF.

The V call is TRBV4-3, the J call TRBJ1-1, with D perhaps matching TRBD1 (5 bases). Germline CDR1 LGHNA, CDR2 YSLEER. This CDR3 is 17 amino acids long. Trimming removed 2 bases from V and 4 bases from J, with 20 bases in between. Here the CDR3 reads CASSQYWTGDSGTEAFF. In DNA form, the CDR3 reads TGCGCCAGCAGCCAATATTGGACGGGGGATTCGGGCACTGAAGCTTTCTTT.

The chain combines TRBV27 with TRBJ1-2; 9 nucleotides agree with TRBD1. The CDR3 spans 13 residues. Losses at the gene ends were 6 bases for V and 7 bases for J; bases not matched to a gene: 6. CDR1 MNHEY and CDR2 SMNVEV come from the germline V gene (reference sequence). The CDR3 loop reads CASSQQGAGGYTF. CDR3 DNA: TGTGCCAGCAGCCAACAGGGGGCAGGTGGCTACACCTTC.

A single count supports this clone. The chain is built from TRBV11-2 and TRBJ2-7; D is uncertain. V was trimmed by 4 bases and J by 11 bases, leaving 12 bases between them. Per the germline V gene, CDR1 is SGHAT and CDR2 is FQNNGV. This CDR3 region has 11 residues. The chain's CDR3 is CASSYDGPEYF. The CDR3 bases are TGTGCCAGCAGCTACGACGGACCGGAGTACTTC.

The J gene is TRBJ1-5, the V gene TRBV19; D uncertain. Germline V gives CDR1 LNHDA, CDR2 SQIVND (reference sequence). Trimming removed 0 bases from V and 4 bases from J, with 10 bases in between. The CDR3 consists of 15 residues. The CDR3 DNA follows: TGTGCCAGTAGTATAGACCAAGATGGGAATCAGCCCCAGCATTTT. Translation: CASSIDQDGNQPQHF.

The V call is TRBV9, the J call TRBJ1-1; a weak D match, TRBD1 (6 bases). CDR1 is SGDLS and CDR2 is YYNGEE in the germline V gene. V shed 3 bases and J shed 4 bases, with 13 bases lying between them. The CDR3 contains 14 residues. The CDR3 coding sequence is TGTGCCAGCAGCGGCGGACAGCCCAGCACTGAAGCTTTCTTT. Translation gives CASSGGQPSTEAFF.

The CDR3 spells CASSPSGGPYNEQFF. CDR3 coding DNA: TGTGCCAGCAGCCCGAGCGGGGGGCCCTACAATGAGCAGTTCTTC. The rearrangement joins TRBV7-3 to TRBJ2-1; TRBD2 matches 9 bases. This CDR3 spans 15 amino acids. CDR1 SGHTA and CDR2 FQGTGA come from the germline V gene. V dropped 5 bases and J dropped 2; count of bases not matched to a gene: 4.